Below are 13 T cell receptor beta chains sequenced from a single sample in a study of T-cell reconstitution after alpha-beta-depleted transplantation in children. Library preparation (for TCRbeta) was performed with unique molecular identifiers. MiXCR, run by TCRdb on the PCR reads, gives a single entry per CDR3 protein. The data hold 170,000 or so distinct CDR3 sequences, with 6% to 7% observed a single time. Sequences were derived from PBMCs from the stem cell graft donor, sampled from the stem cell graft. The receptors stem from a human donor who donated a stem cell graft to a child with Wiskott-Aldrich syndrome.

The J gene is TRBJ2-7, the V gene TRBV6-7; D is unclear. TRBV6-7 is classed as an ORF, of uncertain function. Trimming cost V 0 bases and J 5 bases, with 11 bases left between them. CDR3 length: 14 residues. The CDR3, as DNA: TGTGCCAGCAGTTACTCGAAGCTTCAACACGAGCAGTACTTC. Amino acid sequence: CASSYSKLQHEQYF.

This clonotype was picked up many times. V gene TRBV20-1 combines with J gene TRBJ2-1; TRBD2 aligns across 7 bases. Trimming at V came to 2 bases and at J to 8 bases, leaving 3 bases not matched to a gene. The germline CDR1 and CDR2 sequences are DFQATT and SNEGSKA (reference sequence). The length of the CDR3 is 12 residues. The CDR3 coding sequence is TGCAGTGCTAGACCGGGAGGCTATGAGCAGTTCTTC. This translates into CSARPGGYEQFF.

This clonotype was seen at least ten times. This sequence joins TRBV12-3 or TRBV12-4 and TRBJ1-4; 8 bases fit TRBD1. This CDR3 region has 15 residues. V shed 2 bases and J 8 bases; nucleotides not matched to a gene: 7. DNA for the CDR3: TGTGCCAGCAGTTTAAGGACAGGGTCGGGCGAAAAACTGTTTTTT. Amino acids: CASSLRTGSGEKLFF.

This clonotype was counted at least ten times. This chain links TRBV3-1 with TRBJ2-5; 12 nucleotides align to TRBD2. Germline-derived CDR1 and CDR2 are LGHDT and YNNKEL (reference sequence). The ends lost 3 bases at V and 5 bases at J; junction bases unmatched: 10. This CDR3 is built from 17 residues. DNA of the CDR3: TGTGCCAGCAGCCACCGGACTAGCGGGATTGGGGGGGAGACCCAGTACTTC. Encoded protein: CASSHRTSGIGGETQYF.

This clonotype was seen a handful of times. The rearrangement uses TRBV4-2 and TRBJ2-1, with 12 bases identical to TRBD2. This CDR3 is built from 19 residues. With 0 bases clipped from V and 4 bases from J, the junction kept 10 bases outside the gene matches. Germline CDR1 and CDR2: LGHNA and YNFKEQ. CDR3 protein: CASSQDWPSGGAIYNEQFF. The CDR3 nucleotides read TGTGCCAGCAGCCAAGATTGGCCTAGCGGGGGGGCCATATACAATGAGCAGTTCTTC.

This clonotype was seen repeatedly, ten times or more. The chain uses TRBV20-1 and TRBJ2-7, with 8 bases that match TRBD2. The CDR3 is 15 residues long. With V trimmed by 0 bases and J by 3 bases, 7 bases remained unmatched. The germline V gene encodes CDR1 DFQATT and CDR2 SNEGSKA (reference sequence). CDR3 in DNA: TGCAGTGCTAGAGAGGGGGGCGGGAGGATCTACGAGCAGTACTTC. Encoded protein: CSAREGGGRIYEQYF.

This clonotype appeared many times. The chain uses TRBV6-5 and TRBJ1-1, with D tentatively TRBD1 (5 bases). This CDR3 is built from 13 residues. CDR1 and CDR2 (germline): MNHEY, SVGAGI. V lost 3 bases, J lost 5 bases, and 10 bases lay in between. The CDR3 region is CASSYPGDTEAFF. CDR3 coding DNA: TGTGCCAGCAGTTATCCGGGGGATACTGAAGCTTTCTTT.

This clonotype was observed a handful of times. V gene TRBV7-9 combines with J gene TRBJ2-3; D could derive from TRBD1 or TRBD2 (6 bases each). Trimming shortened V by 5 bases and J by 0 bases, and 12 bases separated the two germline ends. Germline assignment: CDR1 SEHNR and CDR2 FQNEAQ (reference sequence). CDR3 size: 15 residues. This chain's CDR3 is CASSTTGGSTDTQYF. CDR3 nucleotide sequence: TGTGCCAGCAGCACGACCGGGGGCAGCACAGATACGCAGTATTTT.

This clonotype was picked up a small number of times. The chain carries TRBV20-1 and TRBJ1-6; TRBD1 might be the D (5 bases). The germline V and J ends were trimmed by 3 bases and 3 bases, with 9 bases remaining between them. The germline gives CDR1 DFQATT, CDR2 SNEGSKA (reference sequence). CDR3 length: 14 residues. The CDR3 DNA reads TGCAGTGCTAGCGGGGACCTCTATAATTCACCCCTCCACTTT. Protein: CSASGDLYNSPLHF.

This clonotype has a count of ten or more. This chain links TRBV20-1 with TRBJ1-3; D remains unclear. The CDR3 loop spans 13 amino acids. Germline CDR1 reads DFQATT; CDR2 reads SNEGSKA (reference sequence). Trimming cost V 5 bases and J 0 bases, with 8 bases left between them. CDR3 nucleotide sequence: TGCAGTGCTGGCAGGATCTCTGGAAACACCATATATTTT. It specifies CSAGRISGNTIYF.

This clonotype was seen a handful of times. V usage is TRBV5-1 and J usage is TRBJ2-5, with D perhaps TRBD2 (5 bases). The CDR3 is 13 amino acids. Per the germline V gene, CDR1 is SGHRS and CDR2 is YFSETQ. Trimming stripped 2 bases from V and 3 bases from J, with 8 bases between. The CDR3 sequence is CASSFGLEETQYF. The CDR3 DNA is TGCGCCAGCAGCTTCGGACTGGAAGAGACCCAGTACTTC.

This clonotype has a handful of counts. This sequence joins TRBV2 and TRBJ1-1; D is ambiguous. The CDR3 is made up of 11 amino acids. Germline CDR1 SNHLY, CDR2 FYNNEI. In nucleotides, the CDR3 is TGTGCTAACGCCGGGAACACTGAAGCTTTCTTT. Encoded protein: CANAGNTEAFF.

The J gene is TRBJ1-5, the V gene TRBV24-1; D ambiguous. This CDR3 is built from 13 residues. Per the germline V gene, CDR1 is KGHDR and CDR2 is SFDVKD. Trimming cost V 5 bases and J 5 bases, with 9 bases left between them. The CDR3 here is CATSVTEDQPQHF. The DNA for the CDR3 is TGTGCCACCAGTGTTACAGAAGATCAGCCCCAGCATTTT.